The clone carrying this TCR beta chain was observed a single time. The sample originates from a study of blood T cell repertoires in COVID-19. Across the study: From T cells, B-cell-depleted T cells, or PBMCs came the material, which was cDNA or gDNA.

The trim removed 0 bases at V and 6 bases at J, leaving 12 bases unmatched. CDR1 is SGHRS, CDR2 YFSETQ, per germline. This CDR3 is 16 amino acids long. Original processing methods: Amplification from reference gene primers served as the basis for estimated nucleated cell counts. Only in-frame clones appear in the TCRdb table, and some are missing; sequencing was by immunoSEQ multiplex PCR. That table gives V, J and clone size, and the DNA gave D and trimming. This table has a few hundred thousand clones, 87% appearing once. The clonotype comes from a man between 18 and 35 years old with acute COVID-19. The chain combines TRBV5-1 with TRBJ2-7; TRBD2 aligns across 7 bases. The sample comprised PBMCs or T cells enriched from blood (not recorded which). As DNA, the CDR3 is TGCGCCAGCAGCTTGGAAGGTGGCGGGAGACTCCGCGAGCAGTACTTC. It specifies CASSLEGGGRLREQYF.